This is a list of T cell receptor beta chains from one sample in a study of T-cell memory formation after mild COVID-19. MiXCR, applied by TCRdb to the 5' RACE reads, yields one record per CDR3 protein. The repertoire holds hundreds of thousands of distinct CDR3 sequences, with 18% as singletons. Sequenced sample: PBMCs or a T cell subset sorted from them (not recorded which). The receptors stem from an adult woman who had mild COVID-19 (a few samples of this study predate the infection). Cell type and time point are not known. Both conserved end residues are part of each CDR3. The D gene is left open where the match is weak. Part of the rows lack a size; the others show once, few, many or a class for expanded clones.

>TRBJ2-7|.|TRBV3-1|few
TGTGCCAGCAGCCAAGATTTGGCAACCTACGAGCAGTACTTC
CASSQDLATYEQYF
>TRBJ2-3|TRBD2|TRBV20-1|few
TGCAGTGCGGCCCCTGGCGGGGGGGGTCCAGATACGCAGTATTTT
CSAAPGGGGPDTQYF
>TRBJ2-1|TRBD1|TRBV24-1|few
TGTGCCACCAGTGACGGAGACAGGGGGCCCTACAATGAGCAGTTCTTC
CATSDGDRGPYNEQFF
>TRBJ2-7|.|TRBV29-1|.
TGCAGCGTTGAAATCCCAGGGGCGGGCTACGAGCAGTACTTC
CSVEIPGAGYEQYF
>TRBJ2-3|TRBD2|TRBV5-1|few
TGCGCCAGCAGCTTGTCCGTAGCGGGGGGGCTGGCAGATACGCAGTATTTT
CASSLSVAGGLADTQYF
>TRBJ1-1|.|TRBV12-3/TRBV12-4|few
TGTGCCAGCATCCCTTTCGAGGGGAAAGCTTTCTTT
CASIPFEGKAFF
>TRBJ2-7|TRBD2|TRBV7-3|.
TGTGCCAGCAGCTTAACCGGGACTAGCTTCTACGAGCAGTACTTC
CASSLTGTSFYEQYF
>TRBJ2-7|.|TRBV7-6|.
TGTGCCAGCCGAGGGACATACTCCTACGAGCAGTACTTC
CASRGTYSYEQYF
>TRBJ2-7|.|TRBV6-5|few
TGTGCCAGCAGTTACTCGATTGGGAAGGGCGAGCAGTACTTC
CASSYSIGKGEQYF
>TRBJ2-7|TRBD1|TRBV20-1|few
TGCAGTGCTAGAGACTCCTCCGAGGGACAGGGAGGCGAGCAGTACTTC
CSARDSSEGQGGEQYF
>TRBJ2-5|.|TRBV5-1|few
TGCGCCAGCAGCCCACAACCTGGCAGCGCAGAGACCCAGTACTTC
CASSPQPGSAETQYF
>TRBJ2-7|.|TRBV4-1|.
TGCGCCAGCAGCCTAGTCGTGGGGAGCTCCTACGAGCAGTACTTC
CASSLVVGSSYEQYF
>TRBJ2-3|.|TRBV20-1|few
TGCAGTGCCTTTCCACCCTGGCGGGGCACAGATACGCAGTATTTT
CSAFPPWRGTDTQYF
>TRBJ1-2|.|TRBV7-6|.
TGTGCCAGCAGCTTAGCGGGATCCGGGCGGAATGGCTACACCTTC
CASSLAGSGRNGYTF
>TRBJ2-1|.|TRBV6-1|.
TGTGCCAGCAGTGAAGCGTATGGATATGAGCAGTTCTTC
CASSEAYGYEQFF
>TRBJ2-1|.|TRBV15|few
TGTGCCACCAGCAGAGTTAGGGGGGGTTACAATGAGCAGTTCTTC
CATSRVRGGYNEQFF
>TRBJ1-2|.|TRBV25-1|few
TGTGCCAGCACCTCACGTACAGTGCAAGGCTACACCTTC
CASTSRTVQGYTF
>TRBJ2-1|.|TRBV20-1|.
TGCAGTGCCCACGGGGTAAGCTCCTACAATGAGCAGTTCTTC
CSAHGVSSYNEQFF
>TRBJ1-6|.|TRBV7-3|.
TGTGCCAGCAGCAATCATAATTCACCCCTCCACTTT
CASSNHNSPLHF
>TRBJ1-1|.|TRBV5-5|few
TGTGCCAGCAGCTTTATGGATAGGGGGAACTCTGAAGCTTTCTTT
CASSFMDRGNSEAFF
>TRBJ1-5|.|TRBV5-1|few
TGCGCCAGCAGCTTTGCCTCAAATCAGCCCCAGCATTTT
CASSFASNQPQHF
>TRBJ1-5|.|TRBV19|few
TGTGCCAGTGGGGACGGGGGGCATAGCAATCAGCCCCAGCATTTT
CASGDGGHSNQPQHF
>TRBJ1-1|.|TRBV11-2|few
TGTGCCAGCAGCTTAACCCACTGGACTTCGGCTGAAGCTTTCTTT
CASSLTHWTSAEAFF
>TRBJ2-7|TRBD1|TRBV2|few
TGTGCCAGCAGAGGAGGACAGGGAACCTACGAGCAGTACTTC
CASRGGQGTYEQYF
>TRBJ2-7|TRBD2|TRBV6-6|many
TGTGCCAGCACCTCCCATCCCGTGGCGGGAGTGTTTGGGCAGTACTTC
CASTSHPVAGVFGQYF
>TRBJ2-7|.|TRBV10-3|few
TGTGCCATCAGTACAAAACCTAGCTACGAGCAGTACTTC
CAISTKPSYEQYF
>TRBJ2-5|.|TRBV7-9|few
TGTGCCAGCAGCTCTCAACCAATGGGTTACCAAGAGACCCAGTACTTC
CASSSQPMGYQETQYF
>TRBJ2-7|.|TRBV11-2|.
TGTGCCAGCAGCACAAACCAGGGGAGGGTGGACCACGAGCAGTACTTC
CASSTNQGRVDHEQYF
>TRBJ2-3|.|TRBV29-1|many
TGCAGCGTTGAGCGGGACAGAGGGGAGTATTTT
CSVERDRGEYF
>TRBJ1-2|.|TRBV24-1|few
TGTGCCACCAGTGATTTCGGGGGGGACTATGGCTACACCTTC
CATSDFGGDYGYTF
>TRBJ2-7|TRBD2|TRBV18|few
TGTGCCAGCTCACCACCGCGACTAGCGGGGGGGTCCGAGCAGTACTTC
CASSPPRLAGGSEQYF
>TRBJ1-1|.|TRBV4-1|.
TGCGCCAGCAGCCAAGTCGGACAGACGAACACTGAAGCTTTCTTT
CASSQVGQTNTEAFF
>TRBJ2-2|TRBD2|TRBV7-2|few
TGTGCCAGCAGCTTAGGCCCTTCGGCTAGCGGGAGCGGGGACACCGGGGAGCTGTTTTTT
CASSLGPSASGSGDTGELFF
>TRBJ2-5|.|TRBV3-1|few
TGTGCCAGCAGCCCACCCGGGACCATAACACCGACCAGCTTC
CASSPPGTITPTSF
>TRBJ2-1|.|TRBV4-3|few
TGCGCCAGCAGCCAAGAGACTAGAGGTACCTACAATGAGCAGTTCTTC
CASSQETRGTYNEQFF
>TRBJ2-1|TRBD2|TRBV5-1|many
TGCGCCAGCAGCTTGGTAGCGGGAGCATACAATGAGCAGTTCTTC
CASSLVAGAYNEQFF
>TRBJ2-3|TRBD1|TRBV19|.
TGTGCCTCATCGGACAGGAATAGGGATACGCAGTATTTT
CASSDRNRDTQYF
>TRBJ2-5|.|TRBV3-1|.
TGTGCCAGCAGCCGTCCCTCCGTGGAGACCCAGTACTTC
CASSRPSVETQYF
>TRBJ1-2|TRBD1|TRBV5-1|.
TGCGCCAGCACCGAGGGGGCATCTAACTATGGCTACACCTTC
CASTEGASNYGYTF
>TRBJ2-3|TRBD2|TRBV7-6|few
TGTGCCAGCAGCTCGCCTTTTCGAGCGGGGGCATCAGATACGCAGTATTTT
CASSSPFRAGASDTQYF
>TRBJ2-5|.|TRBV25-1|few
TGTGCCAGCAGTGAAGGAGGGGGAAAAGAGACCCAGTACTTC
CASSEGGGKETQYF
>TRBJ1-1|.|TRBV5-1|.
TGCGCCAGCAGCTTGGTTCCGTGGACTGAAGCTTTCTTT
CASSLVPWTEAFF
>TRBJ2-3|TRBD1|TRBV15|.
TGTGCCACCGGGGGACAGTGGGACACAGATACGCAGTATTTT
CATGGQWDTDTQYF
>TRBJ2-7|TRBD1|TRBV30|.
TGTGCCTGGAAACCCGGGGACAGGGCCTACGAGCAGTACTTC
CAWKPGDRAYEQYF
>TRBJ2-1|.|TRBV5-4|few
TGTGCCAGCAGCTTGAGTTCTGGGGGCTCCTACAATGAGCAGTTCTTC
CASSLSSGGSYNEQFF
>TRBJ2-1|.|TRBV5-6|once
TGTGCCAGCAGCTTGGAGTTCCGGGGGGCATCCTACAATGAGCAGTTCTTC
CASSLEFRGASYNEQFF
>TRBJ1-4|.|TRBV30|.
TGTGCCTGCCAGGGGAAGGGTCAGCGGGACCTTTTT
CACQGKGQRDLF
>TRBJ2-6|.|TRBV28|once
TGTGCCACCTTGTCAGCTGGGACTGGGGCCAACGTCCTGACTTTC
CATLSAGTGANVLTF
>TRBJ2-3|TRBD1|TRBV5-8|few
TGTGCCAGCACCCGGGCAGGGGGTTACGATACGCAGTATTTT
CASTRAGGYDTQYF
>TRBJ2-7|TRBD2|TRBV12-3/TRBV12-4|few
TGTGCCAGCAGCCGTAGCGGGGCTTCCCCTTGGTGGTACTTC
CASSRSGASPWWYF
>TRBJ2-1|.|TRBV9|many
TGTGCCAGCAGCCTAGGAGAACAGCCCCCTTACAATGAGCAGTTCTTC
CASSLGEQPPYNEQFF
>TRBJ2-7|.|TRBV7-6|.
TGTGCCAGCAGCACCCCATCGGGTTCACACGAGCAGTACTTC
CASSTPSGSHEQYF
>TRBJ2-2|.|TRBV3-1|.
TGTGCCAGCAGTCACGGGTGGGACATCCTAAGCACCGGGGAGCTGTTTTTT
CASSHGWDILSTGELFF
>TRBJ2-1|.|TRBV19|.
TGTGCCAGTAGTAGCAGTAGTAGCTCCTACAATGAGCAGTTCTTC
CASSSSSSSYNEQFF
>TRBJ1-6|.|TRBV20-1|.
TGCAGTGCAGGCGAGGGTGCCGTACCAAATTCACCCCTCCACTTT
CSAGEGAVPNSPLHF
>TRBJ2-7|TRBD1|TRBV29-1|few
TGCAGCGTTGAGGGGGGACAGGGCCTCTCCTACGAGCAGTACTTC
CSVEGGQGLSYEQYF